This T cell receptor (beta chain) was recovered during a study of cytomegalovirus exposure and HLA in healthy donors. Study outcomes and limitations: Indistinguishability led to the exclusion of some V segments, TRBV6-2 and TRBV6-3 included. CMV serostatus was the only immune exposure information that was available.

PCR was performed using 60 Vbeta and 13 Jbeta primers. TCRdb keeps only in-frame clones here, not all; method: immunoSEQ multiplex PCR. The table for this sample gives more than 40,000 clones. This CDR3 spans 15 amino acids. In germline, CDR1 is SGHRS, CDR2 YFSETQ. Trimming took 3 bases from V and 1 from J; bases not matched to a gene: 5. As regards this clone: As yet, its antigen is unknown.

Though nominally healthy at sampling, donors likely had unrecorded immune exposures. This sequence was found in a male donor in good health and CMV-seronegative. The chain employs TRBV5-1 and TRBJ2-7, with 9 bases matching TRBD1. The sequenced material came from PBMCs. The CDR3 region is CASSSTGTGSYEQYF. The DNA for the CDR3 is TGCGCCAGCAGCTCCACCGGGACAGGGTCCTACGAGCAGTACTTC.